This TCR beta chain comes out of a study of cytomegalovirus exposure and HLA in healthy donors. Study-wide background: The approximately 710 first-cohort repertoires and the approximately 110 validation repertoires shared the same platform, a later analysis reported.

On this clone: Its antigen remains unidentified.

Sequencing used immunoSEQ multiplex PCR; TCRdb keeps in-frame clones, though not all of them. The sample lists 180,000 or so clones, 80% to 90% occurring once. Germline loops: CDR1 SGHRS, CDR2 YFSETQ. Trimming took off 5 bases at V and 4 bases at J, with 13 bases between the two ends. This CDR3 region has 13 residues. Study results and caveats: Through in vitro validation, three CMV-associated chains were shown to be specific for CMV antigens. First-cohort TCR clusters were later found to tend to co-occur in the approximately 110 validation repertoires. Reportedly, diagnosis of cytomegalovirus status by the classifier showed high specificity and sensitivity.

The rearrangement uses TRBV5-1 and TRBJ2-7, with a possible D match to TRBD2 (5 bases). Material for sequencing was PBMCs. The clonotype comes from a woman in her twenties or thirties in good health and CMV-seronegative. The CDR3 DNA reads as TGCGCCAGCAGGGACTCAGGAGTTTACGAGCAGTACTTC. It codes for CASRDSGVYEQYF.